The 27 T cell receptor beta chains in this list originate from one sample, sequenced in a study of T cell responses to AZD1222 COVID-19 vaccine. Clones were sequenced by immunoSEQ multiplex PCR, and TCRdb holds only the in-frame ones, with some missing. The sample holds approximately 110,000 clones, 92% seen once. The sequenced sample was peripheral blood, obtained on day 0 of AZD1222 vaccination. The receptors shown here come from an adult in good health.

V is TRBV25-1 and J is TRBJ2-1; D is unclear. Per germline, CDR1 MGHDK and CDR2 SYGVNS. V gave up 3 bases and J gave up 4 bases, with 13 bases separating them. This CDR3 region has 15 residues. Written as DNA, the CDR3 is TGTGCCAGCAGTGAGGTGCTCGCCCTATACAATGAGCAGTTCTTC. Its protein is CASSEVLALYNEQFF.

This chain links TRBV18 with TRBJ1-2, with a possible D match to TRBD1 (5 bases). Trimming left V 3 bases short and J 1 base short, with 9 bases between. Germline V gives CDR1 KGHSH, CDR2 LQKENI. The CDR3 runs 14 residues. DNA of the CDR3: TGTGCCAGCTCACCGGACATGGGTAACTATGGCTACACCTTC. Translated, it gives CASSPDMGNYGYTF.

The V gene is TRBV27, the J gene TRBJ1-5; D is uncertain. The CDR3 totals 16 residues. The germline V gene encodes CDR1 MNHEY and CDR2 SMNVEV (reference sequence). Trimming left V 5 bases short and J 2 bases short, with 16 bases between. DNA of the CDR3: TGTGCCAGCAGTCGCCGAACAGCTGGCGGCAATCAGCCCCAGCATTTT. Translating gives CASSRRTAGGNQPQHF.

This clone was counted a single time. CDR3 DNA: TGTGCCTGGAGTTCGTTGAGCCCTGGGAACACTGAAGCTTTCTTT. Amino acids: CAWSSLSPGNTEAFF. The V call is TRBV30, the J call TRBJ1-1; D remains unclear. CDR3 size: 15 residues. The ends were cut back, 2 bases at V and 1 base at J, with 14 bases in the middle. The germline gives CDR1 GTSNPN, CDR2 SVGIG (reference sequence).

This sequence joins TRBV19 and TRBJ1-5; D call uncertain. The CDR3 is 14 amino acids. Germline V gene sequence: CDR1 LNHDA, CDR2 SQIVND (reference sequence). The V end was cut by 1 base, the J end by 7 bases, with 11 bases between. CDR3 protein: CASSIVDGGQPQHF. For the CDR3, the DNA is TGTGCCAGTAGTATAGTTGACGGCGGACAGCCCCAGCATTTT.

The V and J genes are TRBV27 and TRBJ2-2; the D gene is possibly TRBD2 (6 bases). The CDR3 runs 14 residues. Germline lookup yields CDR1 MNHEY and CDR2 SMNVEV (reference sequence). V gave up 6 bases and J gave up 3 bases, with 11 bases separating them. CDR3 bases: TGTGCCAGCAGCCGGAGGGAGTACACCGGGGAGCTGTTTTTT. This codes for CASSRREYTGELFF.

The V and J genes are TRBV10-3 and TRBJ2-5; D not resolved. Trimming took off 4 bases at V and 5 bases at J, with 11 bases between the two ends. Germline loops: CDR1 ENHRY, CDR2 SYGVKD. CDR3 length: 13 amino acids. This chain's CDR3 is CAISGGAGETQYF. CDR3 in DNA: TGTGCCATCAGTGGGGGTGCTGGTGAGACCCAGTACTTC.

The chain recombines TRBV6-5 with TRBJ1-5; no reliable D call. V was trimmed by 5 bases and J by 5 bases, leaving 10 bases between them. CDR3 size: 13 residues. Germline V gene data show CDR1 as MNHEY and CDR2 as SVGAGI. The CDR3 here is CASSQYWDQPQHF. CDR3 DNA: TGTGCCAGCAGTCAATACTGGGATCAGCCCCAGCATTTT.

The chain has TRBV11-2 and TRBJ2-1; 11 positions match TRBD2. This CDR3 is built from 15 residues. Unmatched junction bases numbered 7, after V lost 5 bases and J lost 7 bases. Germline V gene data show CDR1 as SGHAT and CDR2 as FQNNGV. CDR3 DNA: TGTGCCAGCAGCCCACTAGCGGGAGTTAGGAATGAGCAGTTCTTC. This encodes CASSPLAGVRNEQFF.

The chain combines TRBV5-4 with TRBJ1-6, with D possibly TRBD1 on 6 matching bases. V gave up 4 bases and J gave up 5 bases, with 22 bases separating them. CDR3 size: 18 residues. CDR1 and CDR2 (germline): SGHNT, YYREEE (reference sequence). CDR3 amino acids: CASSRPVGDKIHNSPLHF. The CDR3 DNA reads TGTGCCAGCAGCCGGCCCGTTGGGGACAAGATCCATAATTCACCCCTCCACTTT.

The chain employs TRBV3-1 (or the pseudogene TRBV3-2) and TRBJ1-5; D is perhaps TRBD1 (5 bases). The CDR3 runs to 14 residues. Deletions cut 4 bases from V and 1 base from J, with 8 bases between. Germline-derived CDR1 and CDR2 are LGHDT and YNNKEL (reference sequence). The CDR3, as DNA: TGTGCCAGCAGCCGGGGGACGAGCAATCAGCCCCAGCATTTT. Protein sequence: CASSRGTSNQPQHF.

V usage is TRBV3-1 (or the pseudogene TRBV3-2) and J usage is TRBJ2-7; D unresolved. The CDR3 sequence is 15 residues long. The V and J ends lost 2 bases and 5 bases respectively, with 16 bases between them. Germline lookup yields CDR1 LGHDT and CDR2 YNNKEL (reference sequence). CDR3 sequence reads: CASSQKYPSGHEQYF. The CDR3 region has the DNA TGTGCCAGCAGCCAAAAATATCCCTCCGGCCACGAGCAGTACTTC.

The J gene is TRBJ1-1, the V gene TRBV14; no clear D. Trimming removed 4 bases at V and 6 bases at J, with 15 bases between. Germline CDR1 reads SGHDN; CDR2 reads FVKESK. The CDR3 contains 14 residues. The CDR3 DNA sequence: TGTGCCAGCAGCCTGTGGGCCGTCGCCTCTGAAGCTTTCTTT. The encoded protein is CASSLWAVASEAFF.

V gene TRBV10-2 combines with J gene TRBJ2-7; the D gene is possibly TRBD2 (5 bases). The V end was cut by 8 bases, the J end by 3 bases, with 17 bases between. The CDR3 contains 14 residues. The V gene's germline CDR1 is WSHSY and CDR2 SAAADI. The CDR3 loop reads CASRRLEGLYEQYF. The CDR3, as DNA: TGCGCCAGCCGCCGGCTCGAGGGCCTCTACGAGCAGTACTTC.

The V call is TRBV7-9, the J call TRBJ1-4; no definite D call. Trimming stripped 5 bases from V and 8 bases from J, with 15 bases between. The CDR3 is made up of 14 amino acids. Germline CDR1 SEHNR, CDR2 FQNEAQ (reference sequence). The CDR3 region has the DNA TGTGCCAGCAGCCTGAGGACCGCCCGGGAAAAACTGTTTTTT. This gives the protein CASSLRTAREKLFF.

V and J are TRBV6-5 and TRBJ2-6; D gene uncertain. This CDR3 has 13 residues. Germline V gene sequence: CDR1 MNHEY, CDR2 SVGAGI. Trimming removed 7 bases from V and 3 bases from J, with 7 bases in between. The CDR3 loop reads CASNGGGANVLTF. For the CDR3, the DNA is TGTGCCAGCAATGGCGGTGGGGCCAACGTCCTGACTTTC.

This chain uses TRBV19 with TRBJ2-3; TRBD2 matches 7 bases. The CDR3 runs to 16 residues. V lost 4 bases to trimming and J lost 1 base; unmatched junction nucleotides: 8. CDR1 is LNHDA and CDR2 is SQIVND in the germline V gene (reference sequence). CDR3 nucleotides: TGTGCCAGTAGTACGAGGGCTAGCGGCCGCACAGATACGCAGTATTTT. Its translation is CASSTRASGRTDTQYF.

This chain joins TRBV28 and TRBJ2-2; 8 nucleotides line up with TRBD1. Looked up from germline, CDR1 is MDHEN and CDR2 is SYDVKM. This CDR3 has 18 residues. V lost 6 bases to trimming and J lost 0 bases; unmatched junction nucleotides: 12. The CDR3 nucleotides are TGTGCCAGCAGAAGAACCCCGGGACAGGCGACGAACACCGGGGAGCTGTTTTTT. This encodes CASRRTPGQATNTGELFF.

V usage is TRBV30 and J usage is TRBJ1-5; D is unclear. V was cut by 1 base and J by 6 bases, with 13 bases left in between. In germline, CDR1 is GTSNPN, CDR2 SVGIG (reference sequence). This CDR3 spans 14 amino acids. CDR3 DNA sequence: TGTGCCTGGAGTGCGTTAGCGAAGGGTCAGCCCCAGCATTTT. Translating it yields CAWSALAKGQPQHF.

In nucleotides, the CDR3 is TGTGCCAGCAGTTACGGACTAGCGGGAGAAGAGACCCAGTACTTC. Translation gives CASSYGLAGEETQYF. The chain joins TRBV6-6 to TRBJ2-5; TRBD2 matches 13 bases. This CDR3 comprises 15 residues. V was pared by 2 bases and J by 3 bases, with 0 bases of the junction left unmatched. Germline V gene sequence: CDR1 MNHNY, CDR2 SVGAGI (reference sequence).

The chain uses TRBV7-3 and TRBJ2-2; unclear D gene. Trimming cost V 1 base and J 6 bases, with 6 bases left between them. Germline V gene data show CDR1 as SGHTA and CDR2 as FQGTGA. The CDR3 consists of 13 residues. CDR3 protein: CASSLRLAGELFF. For the CDR3, the DNA is TGTGCCAGCAGCTTAAGGTTGGCCGGGGAGCTGTTTTTT. Based on the CDR3 plus reference TRBV7-3 and TRBJ2-2, the full variable domain is GAGVSQTPSNKVTEKGKYVELRCDPISGHTALYWYRQSLGQGPEFLIYFQGTGAADDSGLPNDRFFAVRPEGSVSTLKIQRTERGDSAVYLCASSLRLAGELFFGEGSRLTVL.

This clone was detected once. This rearrangement joins TRBV6-1 to TRBJ2-6; D is unclear. Germline CDR1 MNHNS, CDR2 SASEGT. With 1 base removed from V and 0 bases from J, the gap between germline ends came to 1 base. The CDR3 covers 14 residues. CDR3 protein: CASSEGSGANVLTF. The CDR3 region has the DNA TGTGCCAGCAGTGAAGGCTCTGGGGCCAACGTCCTGACTTTC.

This chain joins TRBV6-5 and TRBJ1-1; D not resolved. The CDR3 is 12 residues long. CDR1 and CDR2 from the germline V gene are MNHEY and SVGAGI. Trimming shortened V by 10 bases and J by 1 base, and 10 bases separated the two germline ends. DNA for the CDR3: TGTGCCACCAACCCCGGGAACACTGAAGCTTTCTTT. Protein product: CATNPGNTEAFF.

The V gene is TRBV7-2, the J gene TRBJ2-2; TRBD2 matches 11 bases. This CDR3 comprises 17 residues. The trim removed 3 bases at V and 7 bases at J, leaving 10 bases unmatched. Germline-derived CDR1 and CDR2 are SGHTA and FQGNSA. CDR3: CASSFRLAGLPGGELFF. The CDR3 nucleotides read TGTGCCAGCAGCTTTCGACTAGCGGGGCTTCCGGGCGGGGAGCTGTTTTTT.

This clone occurred once. The chain couples TRBV6-1 to TRBJ2-7; D is uncertain. The CDR3 contains 11 residues. Per germline, CDR1 MNHNS and CDR2 SASEGT. Trimming removed 3 bases from V and 7 bases from J, with 7 bases in between. The CDR3 bases are TGTGCCAGCAGTGAGTGGGGAGAGCAGTACTTC. It encodes CASSEWGEQYF.

The chain recombines TRBV9 with TRBJ1-6; D remains ambiguous. There are 17 residues in the CDR3. The germline V and J ends were trimmed by 4 bases and 1 base, with 15 bases remaining between them. CDR1 is SGDLS, CDR2 YYNGEE, per germline. The CDR3 DNA sequence: TGTGCCAGCAGCTCGAGTGCCAGAGTGTCCTATAATTCACCCCTCCACTTT. Its protein is CASSSSARVSYNSPLHF.

V is TRBV7-3 and J is TRBJ2-3, with 9 bases fitting TRBD2. The CDR3 is 18 amino acids. With 5 bases clipped from V and 0 bases from J, the junction kept 12 bases outside the gene matches. CDR1 is SGHTA, CDR2 FQGTGA, per germline. CDR3: CASSLRGREGRSTDTQYF. Here the CDR3 DNA reads TGTGCCAGCAGCCTCCGGGGGCGGGAGGGCCGTAGCACAGATACGCAGTATTTT.